This T cell receptor beta chain was identified in a study of cytomegalovirus exposure and HLA in healthy donors. Study results and caveats: In a later analysis, DRB1 alleles had the most associated TCRs; HLA-C alleles the fewest. Sequencing depth across donors, presence/absence analyses assumed, was roughly uniform. Many donors shared some public TCRs, even though most TCR sequences were rare.

It was with 60 Vbeta and 13 Jbeta primers that the PCR ran. As originally analysed: An analysis performed later counted about 80 million unique TCR beta chains (roughly 11 million of them shared). Sequencing was performed with immunoSEQ multiplex PCR; in TCRdb, only in-frame clones are kept and a portion is missing. V and J calls and clone size are given by that table; D and trimming were obtained from the DNA. Among more than 100,000 clones, 65% to 80% were seen once, and the ten largest hold approximately 31%. This CDR3 has 14 amino acids. The germline CDR1 and CDR2 sequences are PRHDT and FYEKMQ (reference sequence). Trimming cost V 0 bases and J 4 bases, with 9 bases left between them. With regard to this clone: No antigen is known for it.

This clonotype originated in a man aged 55 to 70 in good health and CMV-seropositive. The chain carries TRBV13 and TRBJ1-2; D might be TRBD1 (5 bases). The sequenced sample consisted of PBMCs. Here the CDR3 reads CASSLGGGFYGYTF. The CDR3 nucleotides read TGTGCCAGCAGCTTAGGCGGGGGGTTCTATGGCTACACCTTC.